This TCR beta chain comes out of a study of T cells after posttransplantation cyclophosphamide. Study-wide points: Later blood repertoires were often dominated by clones from the donor CD8+ memory compartment.

Remarks on this clone: Its antigen is not known.

Measured with immunoSEQ multiplex PCR; TCRdb has only the in-frame clones, and not every one. The sample holds 30,000 to 45,000 clones; around 80% are singletons and the top ten take 8.1%. Germline V gene data show CDR1 as SQVTM and CDR2 as ANQGSEA. The junction had 6 bases not matched to a gene; V was cut back by 3 bases and J by 2 bases. The CDR3 has 15 amino acids. A marrow graft followed busulfan-fludarabine conditioning, with cyclophosphamide on days +3 and +4. The chain combines TRBV29-1 with TRBJ2-5, with 10 bases aligning to TRBD2. Sample: CD4+ T cells sorted from blood, taken approximately 2,000 days after a stem cell transplant with posttransplant cyclophosphamide. This sequence originates from a female patient in her forties or fifties who received an allogeneic stem cell transplant from a related donor, was CMV-positive, and had no GVHD. Some T cells may have originated in the graft donor. CDR3 in amino acids: CSVELLAGYQETQYF. The CDR3 region has the DNA TGCAGCGTTGAGCTACTAGCGGGGTATCAAGAGACCCAGTACTTC.